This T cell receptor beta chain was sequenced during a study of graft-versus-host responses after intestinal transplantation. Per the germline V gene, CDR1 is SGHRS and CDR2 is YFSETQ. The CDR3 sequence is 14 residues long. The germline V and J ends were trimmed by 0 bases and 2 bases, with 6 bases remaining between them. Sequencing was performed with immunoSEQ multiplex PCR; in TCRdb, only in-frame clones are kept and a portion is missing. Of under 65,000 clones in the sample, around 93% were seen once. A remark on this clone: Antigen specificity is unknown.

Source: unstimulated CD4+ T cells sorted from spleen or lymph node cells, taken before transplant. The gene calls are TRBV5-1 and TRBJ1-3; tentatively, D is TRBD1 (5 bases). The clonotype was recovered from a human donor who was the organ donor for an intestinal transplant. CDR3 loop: CASSLGRAGNTIYF. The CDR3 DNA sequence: TGCGCCAGCAGCTTGGGCAGGGCTGGAAACACCATATATTTT.